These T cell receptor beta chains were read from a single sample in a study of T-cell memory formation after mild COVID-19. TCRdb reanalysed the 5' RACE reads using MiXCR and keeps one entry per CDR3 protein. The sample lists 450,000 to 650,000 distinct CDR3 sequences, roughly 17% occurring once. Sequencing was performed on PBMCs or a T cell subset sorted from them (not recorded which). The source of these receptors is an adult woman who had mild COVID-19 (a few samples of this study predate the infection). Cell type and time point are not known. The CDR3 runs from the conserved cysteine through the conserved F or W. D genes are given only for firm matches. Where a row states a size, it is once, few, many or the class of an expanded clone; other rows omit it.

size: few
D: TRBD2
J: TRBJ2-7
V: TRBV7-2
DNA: TGTGCCAGCAGCTTAGCACTCCGGGGGGGTAAGCACGAGCAGTACTTC
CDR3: CASSLALRGGKHEQYF

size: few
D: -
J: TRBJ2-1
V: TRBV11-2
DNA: TGTGCCAGCAGTTCGAGGTCCCACTCCTACAATGAGCAGTTCTTC
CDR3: CASSSRSHSYNEQFF

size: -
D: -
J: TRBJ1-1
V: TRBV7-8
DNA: TGTGCCAGCAGCTTAATAATGAGGGGTCAGGAAGCTTTCTTT
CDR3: CASSLIMRGQEAFF

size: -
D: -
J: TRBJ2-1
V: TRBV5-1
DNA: TGCGCCAGCAGCCCAGGGGGGTACCCGTACAATGAGCAGTTCTTC
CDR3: CASSPGGYPYNEQFF

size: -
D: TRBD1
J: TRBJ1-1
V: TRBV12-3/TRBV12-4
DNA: TGTGCCAGCAGTTGGGACAGGGGAAGGTCAACTGAAGCTTTCTTT
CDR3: CASSWDRGRSTEAFF

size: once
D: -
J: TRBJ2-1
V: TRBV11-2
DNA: TGTGCCAGCCTCAGGTCCCCGGAGGCCTACAATGAGCAGTTCTTC
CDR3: CASLRSPEAYNEQFF

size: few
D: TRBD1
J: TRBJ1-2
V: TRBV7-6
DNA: TGTGCCAGCAGCTTAGCTCCTCGACAGGGCTTCTATGGCTACACCTTC
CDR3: CASSLAPRQGFYGYTF

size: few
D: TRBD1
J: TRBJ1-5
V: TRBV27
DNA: TGTGCCAGCAGTCCACACGGACAGGGTAGGACTCAGCCCCAGCATTTT
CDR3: CASSPHGQGRTQPQHF

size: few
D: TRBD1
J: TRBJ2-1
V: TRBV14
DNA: TGTGCCAGCAGCCACCAACCGGGACAGGGGCCTTACTCCTACAATGAGCAGTTCTTC
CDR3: CASSHQPGQGPYSYNEQFF

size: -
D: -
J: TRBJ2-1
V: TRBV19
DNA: TGTGCCAGTAGTAAGCCCAGGGACCGAGGCCTCTACACCGATGAGCAGTTCTTC
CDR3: CASSKPRDRGLYTDEQFF

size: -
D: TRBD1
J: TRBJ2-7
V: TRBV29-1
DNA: TGCAGCGTTGAATTGGACAGGCCGACTGCGGAGCAGTACTTC
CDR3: CSVELDRPTAEQYF

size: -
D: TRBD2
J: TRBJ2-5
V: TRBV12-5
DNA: TGTGCTAGTGGTTTTTGGCGGGAGGGCCGGCAGACCCAGTACTTC
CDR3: CASGFWREGRQTQYF

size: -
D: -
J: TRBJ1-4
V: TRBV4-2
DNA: TGTGCCAGCAGCACCCGGGACAACGGCGAAAAACTGTTTTTT
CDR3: CASSTRDNGEKLFF

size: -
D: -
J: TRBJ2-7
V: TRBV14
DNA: TGTGCCAGCAGCCAGCTACAGGGCGAGCAGTACTTC
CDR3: CASSQLQGEQYF

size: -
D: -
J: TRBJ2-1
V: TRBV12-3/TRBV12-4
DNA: TGTGCCAGCAGGGGCCAGACGGTTCCCTACAATGAGCAGTTCTTC
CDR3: CASRGQTVPYNEQFF

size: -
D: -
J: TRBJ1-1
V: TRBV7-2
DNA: TGTGCCAGCAGCGCAGGACTCCGACTAGAAGCTTTCTTT
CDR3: CASSAGLRLEAFF

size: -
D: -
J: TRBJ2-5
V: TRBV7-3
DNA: TGTGCCAGCAGCTCAGCCTACCAAGAGACCCAGTACTTC
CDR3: CASSSAYQETQYF

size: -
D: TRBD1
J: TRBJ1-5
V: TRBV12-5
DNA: TGTGCTAGTGGTACTACAGGGGTGGCTCAGCCCCAGCATTTT
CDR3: CASGTTGVAQPQHF

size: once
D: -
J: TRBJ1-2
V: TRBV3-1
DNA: TGTGCCAGCAGCCACGAAGGTGATTTGAGGCCCCTTTATGGCTACACCTTC
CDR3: CASSHEGDLRPLYGYTF

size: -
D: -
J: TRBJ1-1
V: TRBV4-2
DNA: TGTGCCAGCAGCCAAGATTCAGGGTTTATGAACACTGAAGCTTTCTTT
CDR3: CASSQDSGFMNTEAFF

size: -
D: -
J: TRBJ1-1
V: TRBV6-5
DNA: TGTGCCAGCAGCCGCGTCGGGAGGACTGAAGCTTTCTTT
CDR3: CASSRVGRTEAFF

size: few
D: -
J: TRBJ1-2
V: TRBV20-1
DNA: TGCAGTGCTAGAGGAGAAGGCTATGGCTACACCTTC
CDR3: CSARGEGYGYTF

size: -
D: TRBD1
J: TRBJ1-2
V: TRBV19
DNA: TGTGCCAGTAGTAGGAGGTACCGGGACAGGGTTAACTATGGCTACACCTTC
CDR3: CASSRRYRDRVNYGYTF

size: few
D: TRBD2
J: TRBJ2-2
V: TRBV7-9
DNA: TGTGCCAGCAGCTTCGCTAGCGGGAGTTTCACCGGGGAGCTGTTTTTT
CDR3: CASSFASGSFTGELFF

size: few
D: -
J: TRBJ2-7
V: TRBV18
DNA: TGTGCCAGCTCACCGACACACAGCAACTACGAGCAGTACTTC
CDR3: CASSPTHSNYEQYF

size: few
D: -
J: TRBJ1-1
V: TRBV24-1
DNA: TGTGCCACCAGGTGGACTGATGAGGCTTTCTTT
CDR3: CATRWTDEAFF

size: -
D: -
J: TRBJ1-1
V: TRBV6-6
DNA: TGTGCCAGCAGTTATGGTGGCGGGGCAGGATCAGTTAACACTGAAGCTTTCTTT
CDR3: CASSYGGGAGSVNTEAFF

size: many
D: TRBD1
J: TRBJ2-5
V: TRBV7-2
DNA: TGTGCCAGCAGCTTGGACAGGGGGGAGACCCAGTACTTC
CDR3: CASSLDRGETQYF

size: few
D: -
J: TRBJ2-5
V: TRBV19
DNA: TGTGCCAGTAGTATAGGGGTCCGGGGAGAGACCCAGTACTTC
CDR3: CASSIGVRGETQYF

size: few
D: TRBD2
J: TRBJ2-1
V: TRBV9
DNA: TGTGCCAGCAGCGCCCGTGGCGGGGGGGCGAGTTGGTGGTCCTACAATGAGCAGTTCTTC
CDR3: CASSARGGGASWWSYNEQFF

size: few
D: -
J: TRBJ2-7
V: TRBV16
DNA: TGTGCCAGCAGTCCCGGGACATTAACCTACGAGCAGTACTTC
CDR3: CASSPGTLTYEQYF

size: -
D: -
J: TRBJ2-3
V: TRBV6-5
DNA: TGTGCCAGCACCCACGGAGGCTCCGTAGATACGCAGTATTTT
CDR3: CASTHGGSVDTQYF

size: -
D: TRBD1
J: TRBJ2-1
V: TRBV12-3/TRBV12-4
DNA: TGTGCCAGCAGTTTAGGTGGACAGGGTACCTACAATGAGCAGTTCTTC
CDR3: CASSLGGQGTYNEQFF

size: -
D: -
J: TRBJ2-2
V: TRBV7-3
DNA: TGTGCCAGCAGCTTAAGGCAGGGCAAGAACACCGGGGAGCTGTTTTTT
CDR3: CASSLRQGKNTGELFF

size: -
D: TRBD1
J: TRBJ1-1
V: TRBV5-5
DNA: TGTGCCAGCAGCCCTACTGACAGGGCGGGCACTGAAGCTTTCTTT
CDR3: CASSPTDRAGTEAFF

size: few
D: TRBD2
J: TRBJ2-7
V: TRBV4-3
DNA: TGCGCCAGCAGCCAAGAAATAGCGGGATTCTACGAGCAGTACTTC
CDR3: CASSQEIAGFYEQYF

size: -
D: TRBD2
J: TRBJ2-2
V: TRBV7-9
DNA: TGTGCCAGCAGCTTAGCGGCGGGAGAAAGGCTGTTTTTT
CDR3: CASSLAAGERLFF

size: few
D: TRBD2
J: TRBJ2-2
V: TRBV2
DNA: TGTGCCAGCAGTTGGACTAGCGGGAGCTCCGGGGAGCTGTTTTTT
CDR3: CASSWTSGSSGELFF

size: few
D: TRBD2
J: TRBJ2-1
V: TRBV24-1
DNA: TGTGCCACCAGTGACCCCGAGGGACTAGCGGGAGGGCAGTTCTTC
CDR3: CATSDPEGLAGGQFF

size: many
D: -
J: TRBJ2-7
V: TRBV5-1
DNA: TGCGCCAGCAGACAGGGACAAGTGCTCGAGCAGTACTTC
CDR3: CASRQGQVLEQYF

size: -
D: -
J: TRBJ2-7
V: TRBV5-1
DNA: TGCGCCAGCAGCTTCAGGGGCACGAGCTCCTACGAGCAGTACTTC
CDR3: CASSFRGTSSYEQYF

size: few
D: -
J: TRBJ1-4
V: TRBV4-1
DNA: TGCGCCAGCAGCCAAGGGAGACTGTTGGGTAATAAAGCTAATGAAAAACTGTTTTTT
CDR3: CASSQGRLLGNKANEKLFF

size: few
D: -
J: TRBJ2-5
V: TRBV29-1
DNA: TGCAGCGTTGTCGGCAGGGGCCAAGAGACCCAGTACTTC
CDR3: CSVVGRGQETQYF

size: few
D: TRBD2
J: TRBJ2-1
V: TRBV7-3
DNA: TGTGCCAGCAGCTTACAAGCGGGAGTCTCCTACAATGAGCAGTTCTTC
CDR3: CASSLQAGVSYNEQFF

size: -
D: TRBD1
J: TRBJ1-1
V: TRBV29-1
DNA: TGCAGCGTTGAAAGACAGGGGGGGAACACTGAAGCTTTCTTT
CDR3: CSVERQGGNTEAFF

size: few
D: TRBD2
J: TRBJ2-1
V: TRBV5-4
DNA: TGTGCCAGCAGCCTCGGCGGGGGGCCTGACAATGAGCAGTTCTTC
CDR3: CASSLGGGPDNEQFF

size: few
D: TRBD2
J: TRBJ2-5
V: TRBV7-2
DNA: TGTGCCAGCAGCTTAGCCCGACTAGCGGGTTTAGAGACCCAGTACTTC
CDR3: CASSLARLAGLETQYF

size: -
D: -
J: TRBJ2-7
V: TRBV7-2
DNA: TGTGCCAGCAGCTTTTTGGAGGAAATCCTAGAAGAGCAGTACTTC
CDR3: CASSFLEEILEEQYF

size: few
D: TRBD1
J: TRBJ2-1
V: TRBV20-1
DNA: TGCAGTGCTAGGGACAGGGGGCGGGATGAGCAGTTCTTC
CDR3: CSARDRGRDEQFF

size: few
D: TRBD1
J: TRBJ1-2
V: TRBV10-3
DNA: TGTGCCATCAGTGAGTCGCTGGGACAGGCCTATGGCTACACCTTC
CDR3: CAISESLGQAYGYTF

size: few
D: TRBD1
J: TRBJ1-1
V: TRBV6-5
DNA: TGTGCCAGCAGGGAAGGACAGGGGGCAAAGACTGAAGCTTTCTTT
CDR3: CASREGQGAKTEAFF

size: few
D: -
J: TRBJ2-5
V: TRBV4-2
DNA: TGTGCCAGCAGCCAGGGTGTCCAAGAGACCCAGTACTTC
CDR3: CASSQGVQETQYF

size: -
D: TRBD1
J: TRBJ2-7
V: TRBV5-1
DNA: TGCGCCAGCAGCTTGGACCCGGGACAGGGGGGAACCTACGAGCAGTACTTC
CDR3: CASSLDPGQGGTYEQYF

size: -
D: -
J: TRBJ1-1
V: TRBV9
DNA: TGTGCCAGCAGCCCGAGTGACGGTTCCTACACTGAAGCTTTCTTT
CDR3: CASSPSDGSYTEAFF

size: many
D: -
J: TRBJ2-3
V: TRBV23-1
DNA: TGCGCCAGCAGTCAATCGTGGGGGACTTTTACAGATACGCAGTATTTT
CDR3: CASSQSWGTFTDTQYF

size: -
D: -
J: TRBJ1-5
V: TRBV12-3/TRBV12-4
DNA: TGTGCCAGCAGTAATCACCTTGGTAGCAATCAGCCCCAGCATTTT
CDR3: CASSNHLGSNQPQHF

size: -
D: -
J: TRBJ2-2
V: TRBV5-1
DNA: TGCGCCAGCAGCCAGCCTTATCTTCGAGACAAGAACACCGGGGAGCTGTTTTTT
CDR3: CASSQPYLRDKNTGELFF

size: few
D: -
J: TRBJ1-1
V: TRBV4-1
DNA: TGCGCCAGCAGCCACGGACCGCGGGGTTCGAACACTGAAGCTTTCTTT
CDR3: CASSHGPRGSNTEAFF

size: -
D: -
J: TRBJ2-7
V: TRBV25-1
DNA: TGTGCCAGTGAGTGGAGGGTAGGGGAGCAGTACTTC
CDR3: CASEWRVGEQYF

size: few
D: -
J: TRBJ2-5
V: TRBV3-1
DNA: TGTGCCAGCAGCCAAGGCCCGGGGTCCCAAGAGACCCAGTACTTC
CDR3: CASSQGPGSQETQYF